Below, 5 T cell receptor beta chains from the same sample are listed, as sequenced in a study of early T cells in non-severe SARS-CoV-2 infection. TCRdb independently ran MiXCR on the 5' RACE reads; one entry per CDR3 protein. The sample includes 37,000 or so distinct CDR3 sequences, 6.3% of them seen just once. The sequenced sample was whole blood. The receptors here all came from an adult who was a healthcare worker with PCR-confirmed SARS-CoV-2 infection or an uninfected control (not recorded which).

The chain recombines TRBV25-1 with TRBJ2-3; D not resolved. Trimming stripped 4 bases from V and 0 bases from J, with 5 bases between. This CDR3 is 13 amino acids long. Germline V lookup: CDR1 MGHDK, CDR2 SYGVNS. CDR3 sequence reads: CASSAKSTDTQYF. Here the CDR3 DNA reads TGTGCCAGCAGTGCCAAAAGCACAGATACGCAGTATTTT.

There are a few counts of this clonotype. This chain uses TRBV7-9 with TRBJ2-1, with TRBD2 matching 9 bases. Germline V gene lookup returns CDR1 SEHNR and CDR2 FQNEAQ (reference sequence). The trim removed 2 bases at V and 7 bases at J, leaving 15 bases unmatched. The CDR3 totals 18 residues. The CDR3 here is CASSLFPSRAGGGNEQFF. In DNA form, the CDR3 reads TGTGCCAGCAGCTTATTTCCGTCACGAGCGGGAGGTGGTAATGAGCAGTTCTTC.

The sample holds many counts of this clonotype. The genes are TRBV7-9 and TRBJ2-2, with 9 bases lining up with TRBD2. Germline CDR1 and CDR2: SEHNR and FQNEAQ (reference sequence). The CDR3 runs 15 residues. V was clipped by 7 bases and J by 0 bases; unmatched bases: 3. In DNA, the CDR3 is TGTGCCAGCAATAGCGGGAGCGCGAACACCGGGGAGCTGTTTTTT. It is translated as CASNSGSANTGELFF.

This chain uses TRBV12-3 or TRBV12-4 with TRBJ2-5; D is unclear. The length of the CDR3 is 14 residues. The ends were cut back, 1 base at V and 1 base at J, with 7 bases in the middle. The CDR3 coding sequence is TGTGCCAGCAGTTTAGTGGCCCTCCAAGAGACCCAGTACTTC. Translating gives CASSLVALQETQYF.

This clonotype was detected ten times or more. The chain is built from TRBV7-8 and TRBJ1-6, with unresolved D. V gave up 1 base and J gave up 9 bases, with 13 bases separating them. The length of the CDR3 is 15 residues. CDR1 and CDR2 from the germline V gene are SGHVS and FQNEAQ. This chain's CDR3 is CASSLERTPTSPLHF. The CDR3 bases are TGTGCCAGCAGCTTAGAGAGGACCCCCACTTCACCCCTCCACTTT.